The clone carrying this TCR beta chain was seen just once. What it recognizes is unknown. These data are taken from a study of CD8+ T cells in alopecia areata. The overall study: Oral tofacitinib, 5 to 10 mg twice daily, was given in an open-label trial. General study findings and limits: Tofacitinib yielded significantly lower scalp clonality and fewer expanded CD8+ clones among the top 100. Many of the expanded lesional clones endured in scalp and blood while on tofacitinib.

This sample's treatment: oral pan-JAK inhibitor, 5-10 mg twice daily. Sorted populations comprised CD4+ and CD8+ T cells obtained from PBMCs. Isolated RNA was reverse transcribed into cDNA used as the sequencing template. The method was immunoSEQ multiplex PCR; TCRdb's version includes in-frame clones alone and lacks a portion of them. The data show 150,000 to 200,000 clones, roughly 60% seen once. Germline loops: CDR1 GTSNPN, CDR2 SVGIG (reference sequence). CDR3 length: 15 amino acids. Trimming pared 1 base from V and 2 bases from J, leaving 13 bases between. The chain employs TRBV30 and TRBJ2-3; D uncertain. The sample consisted of CD4+ T cells sorted from blood, taken at week 49, from a patient treated with tofacitinib. The TCR sequence derives from a human donor with alopecia areata. DNA of the CDR3: TGTGCCTGGAGTGGGGCAGGTTCTCTCACAGATACGCAGTATTTT. Its protein is CAWSGAGSLTDTQYF.